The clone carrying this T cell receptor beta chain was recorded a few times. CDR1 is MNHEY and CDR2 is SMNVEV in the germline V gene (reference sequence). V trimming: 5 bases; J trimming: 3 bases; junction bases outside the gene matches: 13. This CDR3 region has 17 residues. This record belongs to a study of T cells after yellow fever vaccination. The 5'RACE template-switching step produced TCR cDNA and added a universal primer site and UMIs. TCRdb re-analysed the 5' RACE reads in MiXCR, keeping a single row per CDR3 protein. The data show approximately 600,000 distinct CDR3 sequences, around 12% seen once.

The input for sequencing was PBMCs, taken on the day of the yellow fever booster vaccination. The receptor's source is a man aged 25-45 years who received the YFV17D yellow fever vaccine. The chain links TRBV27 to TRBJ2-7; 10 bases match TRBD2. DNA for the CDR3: TGTGCCAGCAGTCTAACCCCGGGACTAGCGCGCCGCTACGAGCAGTACTTC. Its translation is CASSLTPGLARRYEQYF.